Listed here are 7 T cell receptor beta chains from one sample, sequenced in a study of long-term antiretroviral therapy in people with HIV. The assay used was immunoSEQ (version v3.0), run at survey level. Sequencing was performed with immunoSEQ multiplex PCR; in TCRdb, only in-frame clones are kept and a portion is missing. The data show approximately 36,000 clones, 82% seen once. The material was unsorted PBMCs, obtained 0.6 years after starting antiretroviral therapy. All receptors derive from a man younger than 30 with HIV.

The genes are TRBV11-2 and TRBJ2-7, with unresolved D. The CDR3 has 13 residues. Germline V gene data show CDR1 as SGHAT and CDR2 as FQNNGV. The V end lost 6 bases, the J end lost 1 base, and 10 bases lay between the germline ends. CDR3 sequence: CASRIRGSYEQYF. The CDR3, as DNA: TGTGCCAGCAGGATTCGTGGTTCCTACGAGCAGTACTTC.

The rearrangement links TRBV18 to TRBJ1-4, with 7 bases aligning to TRBD1. The V gene's germline CDR1 is KGHSH and CDR2 LQKENI. Germline trimming cut 6 bases from V and 7 bases from J; bases unmatched to any gene: 5. This CDR3 has 13 amino acids. The CDR3 sequence is CASSVNRGEKLFF. DNA for the CDR3: TGTGCCAGCTCCGTTAACAGGGGTGAAAAACTGTTTTTT.

This chain connects TRBV11-2 to TRBJ2-7; D possibly corresponds to TRBD2 (6 bases). Germline CDR1 is SGHAT and CDR2 is FQNNGV. The CDR3 spans 14 residues. V gave up 5 bases and J gave up 10 bases, with 21 bases separating them. CDR3 sequence: CASSGYRDWGDQYF. CDR3 in DNA: TGTGCCAGCAGCGGATACCGGGACTGGGGTGACCAGTACTTC.

As DNA, the CDR3 is TGTGCCATCAGGGAAGACAGGAGCGACGAGCAGTACTTC. The encoded protein is CAIREDRSDEQYF. The gene calls are TRBV10-3 and TRBJ2-7, with D perhaps TRBD1 (6 bases). This CDR3 is built from 13 residues. Germline values: CDR1 ENHRY, CDR2 SYGVKD. The ends were cut back, 6 bases at V and 5 bases at J, with 14 bases in the middle.

J is TRBJ1-5 and V is TRBV27, with a tentative D call TRBD1 (5 bases). V was cut by 0 bases and J by 5 bases, with 11 bases left in between. The CDR3 consists of 15 residues. CDR1 and CDR2 (germline): MNHEY, SMNVEV (reference sequence). The CDR3 coding sequence is TGTGCCAGCAGTTTATCGAAGGGGAAGCATCAGCCCCAGCATTTT. Encoded protein: CASSLSKGKHQPQHF.

The chain recombines TRBV7-9 with TRBJ2-3; D unresolved. The CDR3 is 11 residues long. Trimming removed 7 bases from V and 5 bases from J, with 7 bases in between. Per the germline V gene, CDR1 is SEHNR and CDR2 is FQNEAQ (reference sequence). The CDR3 DNA is TGTGCCAGCACCTCGGGAGATACGCAGTATTTT. Amino acids: CASTSGDTQYF.

The CDR3 loop reads CASSPQFLDTEAFF. The CDR3, as DNA: TGTGCCAGCTCACCACAGTTCTTGGACACTGAAGCTTTCTTT. The J gene is TRBJ1-1, the V gene TRBV18, with no clear D. Trimming cost V 1 base and J 3 bases, with 9 bases left between them. Looked up from germline, CDR1 is KGHSH and CDR2 is LQKENI. This CDR3 has 14 amino acids. Variable domain in full (rest from reference TRBV18 and TRBJ1-1): NAGVMQNPRHLVRRRGQEARLRCSPMKGHSHVYWYRQLPEEGLKFMVYLQKENIIDESGMPKERFSAEFPKEGPSILRIQQVVRGDSAAYFCASSPQFLDTEAFFGQGTRLTVV.